This TCR beta chain was retrieved from a study of blood T cells in healthy people across ages (dated by TCRdb to about 2015). For context, the study as a whole: Template switching captured roughly one uniquely barcoded TCR beta cDNA molecule per two T cells in model experiments. Using deep sequencing normalized with unique cDNA molecular identifiers, the study measured how TCR beta repertoire diversity changes with age. The donors were split into four age groups: young (average about 15 years), middle-aged (39), aged (over 55) and long-lived (over 75). To avoid experimental bias, donors of different ages were randomly spread across the sequencing lanes. For two donors (one aged 18 to 30 and one aged 80 or older), the study analyzed two additional independent replicas of 1 million unique cDNA reads from the same blood draw.

The method was 5' RACE. TCRdb lists the instrument as Illumina HiSeq 2500. A second PCR of roughly 7 to 11 cycles was performed with a sample-barcoded 5' primer and a J-beta primer mix. A template-switch 5' adaptor carrying 12 random nucleotides introduced a unique molecular identifier onto each TCR beta cDNA molecule. At least 2.5 million CDR3-containing paired-end reads were obtained from each sample. First-strand cDNA synthesis was performed from all RNA using the Mint cDNA synthesis kit, with priming by a TRBC-specific oligonucleotide. After uracil-DNA glycosylase treatment, a first 18-cycle PCR used universal primers M1SS and BC2_uni_R on all cDNA. As for how the authors treated the data: Each sample was normalized by randomly selecting 1 million high-quality reads, each carrying a distinct molecular identifier. Instead of being binned into consensus sequences, reads with shared molecular identifiers were discarded. MiTCR, set to a Q25 quality threshold and the strictest error-elimination algorithm, was used for CDR3 identification, clonotype clustering and error correction. Lower-bound total TCR beta diversity was estimated with a nonparametric unseen species model using Euler transformation. The public reads were quality trimmed at Q25 with fastp and then assembled into clones with MiXCR by TCRdb, keeping productive beta chains. All rows with the same CDR3 protein become a single entry with the most common DNA and genes. Here the V and J calls rest on TCRdb's processing, not on the authors' analysis. In all, the sample holds under 1 million distinct CDR3 sequences, and under 45% of those were seen once. In total, the top ten clones hold about a fifth of the sample.

Beyond this particular receptor, the publication reports: Estimates of total diversity based on one million sequenced T cells were considered lower bounds and underestimates. Because profiling used bulk unsorted PBMCs, naive and antigen-experienced compartments could not be compared conclusively. A strong correlation was found between observed TCR beta diversity and the percentage of naive T cells measured by flow cytometry. Because donor CMV infection status was unknown, age-related changes in expanded clonotypes were potentially confounded. Compared with the aged group, more naive CD4+ T cells, fewer expanded clones and increased TCR diversity were shown by the long-lived group, suggesting age selection. Observed TCR beta diversity per million T cells fell roughly linearly with age, and a significant reduction was already apparent by age roughly 40.

About this clonotype: The antigen this receptor binds is unknown. The record has no base qualities; no much larger clone is one base away.

From the cysteine up to the phenylalanine, the CDR3 has a length of 14 residues. The DNA shown is the 42-base CDR3, in frame from base 1. From a lookup of the germline V gene (reference sequence), CDR1 and CDR2 are DFQATT and SNEGSKA. V trim: 5 bases; J trim: 2 bases; unmatched bases: 4. The approximately 39 donors, aged about 6 to 95 years, were systemically healthy Caucasian individuals from Russia. Each donor gave 9 to 10 milliliters of peripheral blood, collected into EDTA-treated Vacutainer tubes. Ficoll-Paque density-gradient centrifugation was used to isolate PBMCs, with at least 7 million obtained per sample. Trizol reagent was used to extract total RNA from PBMCs, with at least 5 micrograms per sample. For every donor, flow cytometry on a PBMC aliquot measured the percentage of naive CD45RAhigh/CD27high T cells.

The clonotype originates from a man between 60 and 75 years old in good health. Material for sequencing was blood. In this chain, TRBV20-1 is recombined with TRBJ2-1, with 9 bases in between that match TRBD2. The bases read TGCAGTGCTGTCCGACTAGCGGCCTACAATGAGCAGTTCTTC. Translation gives CSAVRLAAYNEQFF.